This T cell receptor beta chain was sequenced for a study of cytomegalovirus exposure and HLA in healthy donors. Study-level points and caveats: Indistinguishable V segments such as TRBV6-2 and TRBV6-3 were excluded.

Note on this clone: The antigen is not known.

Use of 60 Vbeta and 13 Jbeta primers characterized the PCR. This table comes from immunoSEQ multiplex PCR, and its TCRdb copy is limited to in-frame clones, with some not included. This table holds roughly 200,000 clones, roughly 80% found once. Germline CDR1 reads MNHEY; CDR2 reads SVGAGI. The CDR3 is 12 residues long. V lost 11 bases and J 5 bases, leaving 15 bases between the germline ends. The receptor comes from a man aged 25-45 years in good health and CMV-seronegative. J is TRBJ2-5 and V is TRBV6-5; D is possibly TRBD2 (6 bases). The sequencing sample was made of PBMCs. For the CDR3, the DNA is TGTGCCGTCTCCGGCGCGGGGGAGACCCAGTACTTC. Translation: CAVSGAGETQYF.